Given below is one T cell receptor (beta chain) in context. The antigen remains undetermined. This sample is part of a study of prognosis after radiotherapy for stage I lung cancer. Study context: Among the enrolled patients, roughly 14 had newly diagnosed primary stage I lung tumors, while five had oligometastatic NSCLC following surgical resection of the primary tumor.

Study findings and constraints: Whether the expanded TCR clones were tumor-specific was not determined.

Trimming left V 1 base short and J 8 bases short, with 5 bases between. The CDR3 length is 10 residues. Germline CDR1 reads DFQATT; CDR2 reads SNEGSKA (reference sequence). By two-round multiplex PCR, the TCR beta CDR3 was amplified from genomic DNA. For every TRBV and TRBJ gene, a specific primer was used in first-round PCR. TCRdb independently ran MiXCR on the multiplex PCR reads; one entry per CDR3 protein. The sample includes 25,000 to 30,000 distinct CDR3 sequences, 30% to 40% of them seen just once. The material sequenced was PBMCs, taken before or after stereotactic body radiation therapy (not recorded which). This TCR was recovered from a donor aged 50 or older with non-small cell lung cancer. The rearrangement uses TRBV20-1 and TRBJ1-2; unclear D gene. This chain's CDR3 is CSARALGYTF. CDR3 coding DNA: TGCAGTGCTAGAGCCCTGGGCTACACCTTC.